These 23 T cell receptor beta chains came from one sample sequenced in a study of early T cells in non-severe SARS-CoV-2 infection. One entry per CDR3 protein, called by TCRdb with MiXCR from the 5' RACE reads. The table lists about 36,000 distinct CDR3 sequences, about 6.8% of them singletons, with approximately 26% in the top ten. Specimen: whole blood, collected at baseline. The source is an adult who was a healthcare worker with PCR-confirmed SARS-CoV-2 infection or an uninfected control (not recorded which).

This clonotype was detected many times. V gene TRBV27 combines with J gene TRBJ2-7, with D unresolved. V gave up 6 bases and J gave up 0 bases, with 6 bases separating them. CDR3 length: 12 residues. Germline values: CDR1 MNHEY, CDR2 SMNVEV (reference sequence). Here the CDR3 reads CASRGPSYEQYF. CDR3 coding DNA: TGTGCCAGCAGAGGCCCCTCCTACGAGCAGTACTTC.

The chain has TRBV5-4 and TRBJ2-5; D is ambiguous. Germline lookup yields CDR1 SGHNT and CDR2 YYREEE (reference sequence). The V and J ends lost 2 bases and 2 bases respectively, with 7 bases between them. The CDR3 is 13 residues long. CDR3 nucleotide sequence: TGTGCCAGCAGCTTTGCCCTACAAGAGACCCAGTACTTC. It yields the protein CASSFALQETQYF. The full variable domain, in which reference TRBV5-4 and TRBJ2-5 provide the parts outside the CDR3, is ETGVTQSPTHLIKTRGQQVTLRCSSQSGHNTVSWYQQALGQGPQFIFQYYREEENGRGNFPPRFSGLQFPNYSSELNVNALELDDSALYLCASSFALQETQYFGPGTRLLVL.

V gene TRBV6-1 combines with J gene TRBJ1-5; no clear D. The CDR3 extends over 13 amino acids. The ends were cut back, 0 bases at V and 5 bases at J, with 5 bases in the middle. Germline V gives CDR1 MNHNS, CDR2 SASEGT. This CDR3 reads CASSEAKDQPQHF. The CDR3 DNA is TGTGCCAGCAGTGAAGCCAAGGATCAGCCCCAGCATTTT.

The chain is built from TRBV7-3 and TRBJ2-3; 12 bases agree with TRBD2. Looked up from germline, CDR1 is SGHTA and CDR2 is FQGTGA. V lost 5 bases to trimming and J lost 2 bases; unmatched junction nucleotides: 5. This CDR3 has 16 residues. The CDR3 DNA reads as TGTGCCAGCAGCCCTCTAGCGGGAGGGGTCACAGATACGCAGTATTTT. Its translation is CASSPLAGGVTDTQYF.

The chain joins TRBV28 to TRBJ2-5; TRBD2 matches 10 bases. V lost 5 bases and J lost 5; bases outside the gene matches: 14. The CDR3 has 17 amino acids. Germline assignment: CDR1 MDHEN and CDR2 SYDVKM. The CDR3 loop reads CASSPVFTSGMVETQYF. In DNA, the CDR3 is TGTGCCAGCAGTCCAGTTTTTACTAGCGGGATGGTGGAGACCCAGTACTTC.

This clonotype was detected ten times or more. An end of the junction does not agree with germline; a read error may underlie this. The rearrangement uses TRBV27 and TRBJ2-1; maybe TRBD2 (6 bases). The CDR3 is made up of 15 amino acids. Germline V gene lookup returns CDR1 MNHEY and CDR2 SMNVEV (reference sequence). Here the CDR3 reads CASCVRLGGANDQFF. As DNA, the CDR3 is TGTGCCAGCTGTGTACGACTAGGCGGTGCCAATGACCAGTTCTTC.

This sequence joins TRBV29-1 and TRBJ2-2; 12 bases map to TRBD2. V lost 7 bases to trimming and J lost 5 bases; unmatched junction nucleotides: 5. The CDR3 has 14 amino acids. Germline V gives CDR1 SQVTM, CDR2 ANQGSEA. For the CDR3, the DNA is TGCAGCGCGTCGGGACTAGCGGGTACCGGGGAGCTGTTTTTT. This codes for CSASGLAGTGELFF.

This clonotype was detected many times. The V call is TRBV12-3 or TRBV12-4, the J call TRBJ1-1; D perhaps matches TRBD1 (5 bases). The CDR3 has 15 residues. Trimming cost V 6 bases and J 1 base, with 15 bases left between them. In nucleotides, the CDR3 is TGTGCCAGCAGCCCACGTATCGGGACGAACACTGAAGCTTTCTTT. Translating it yields CASSPRIGTNTEAFF.

Many counts were recorded for this clonotype. The chain couples TRBV4-1 to TRBJ2-7; TRBD1 might be the D (7 bases). CDR1 is MGHRA and CDR2 is YSYEKL in the germline V gene. This CDR3 spans 15 amino acids. V was shortened by 0 bases and J by 4 bases, with 13 bases between the two germline ends. CDR3 in amino acids: CASSQDRAGGYEQYF. The CDR3 DNA reads TGCGCCAGCAGCCAAGATCGGGCAGGGGGGTACGAGCAGTACTTC.

This clonotype was seen ten or more times. V is TRBV28 and J is TRBJ2-2, with 7 nucleotides matching TRBD1. J gave up 1 base and V 6 bases, and 8 bases lay outside the gene matches. The CDR3 runs to 16 residues. Germline V CDR1 and CDR2: MDHEN, SYDVKM. Here the CDR3 reads CASSRSYRGNTGELFF. Here the CDR3 DNA reads TGTGCCAGCAGCCGTTCTTACAGGGGGAACACCGGGGAGCTGTTTTTT.

This clonotype was seen at least ten times. The rearrangement joins TRBV10-3 to TRBJ2-5, with TRBD2 matching 13 bases. The CDR3 runs to 13 residues. Unmatched junction bases numbered 3, after V lost 10 bases and J lost 4 bases. Looked up from germline, CDR1 is ENHRY and CDR2 is SYGVKD. In nucleotides, the CDR3 is TGTGCCACCGGACTAGCGGGAGTAGAGACCCAGTACTTC. This translates into CATGLAGVETQYF.

The chain joins TRBV10-3 to TRBJ1-4; D ambiguous. The V end was cut by 2 bases, the J end by 0 bases, with 7 bases between. Germline CDR1 and CDR2: ENHRY and SYGVKD. The CDR3 length is 15 residues. The CDR3 here is CAISETGATNEKLFF. The CDR3 DNA sequence: TGTGCCATCAGTGAGACGGGTGCAACTAATGAAAAACTGTTTTTT.

The sample holds many counts of this clonotype. V is TRBV30 and J is TRBJ2-2; TRBD2 matches at 12 bases. Trimming at V came to 0 bases and at J to 4 bases, leaving 12 bases not matched to a gene. CDR3 length: 19 residues. CDR1 is GTSNPN, CDR2 SVGIG, per germline (reference sequence). DNA of the CDR3: TGTGCCTGGAGTGTACGCCCTAGCGGGAGGGGTTGGCGCACCGGGGAGCTGTTTTTT. Translated, it gives CAWSVRPSGRGWRTGELFF.

The V gene is TRBV12-3 or TRBV12-4, the J gene TRBJ2-2; maybe TRBD1 (5 bases). The V and J ends lost 6 bases and 3 bases respectively, with 14 bases between them. The CDR3 runs to 15 residues. DNA of the CDR3: TGTGCCAGCAGAATAACGGACACCTACACCGGGGAGCTGTTTTTT. Translation gives CASRITDTYTGELFF.

The chain joins TRBV14 to TRBJ1-1; 10 bases agree with TRBD1. V lost 4 bases and J lost 3; bases outside the gene matches: 8. Looked up from germline, CDR1 is SGHDN and CDR2 is FVKESK. This CDR3 contains 16 residues. The CDR3: CASSPGTGAPYTEAFF. The CDR3 DNA sequence: TGTGCCAGCAGCCCCGGGACAGGGGCCCCATACACTGAAGCTTTCTTT.

The gene calls are TRBV5-1 and TRBJ1-1, with D possibly being TRBD1 (5 bases). Trimming removed 0 bases from V and 0 bases from J, with 12 bases in between. Germline CDR1 is SGHRS and CDR2 is YFSETQ. The CDR3 totals 16 residues. The CDR3 loop reads CASSLDGHAMNTEAFF. The CDR3 nucleotides read TGCGCCAGCAGCTTGGACGGACACGCGATGAACACTGAAGCTTTCTTT.

This clonotype appeared many times. CDR3 loop: CASSEQGGAYNEQFF. CDR3 DNA sequence: TGTGCCAGCAGTGAACAAGGCGGGGCGTACAATGAGCAGTTCTTC. The rearrangement uses TRBV6-1 and TRBJ2-1; D might be TRBD2 (6 bases). CDR1 and CDR2 from the germline V gene are MNHNS and SASEGT. With 2 bases removed from V and 4 bases from J, the gap between germline ends came to 12 bases. CDR3 length: 15 amino acids.

This chain uses TRBV10-2 with TRBJ1-3; D is ambiguous. Germline V gene lookup returns CDR1 WSHSY and CDR2 SAAADI. This CDR3 comprises 15 residues. V was shortened by 3 bases and J by 3 bases, with 12 bases between the two germline ends. CDR3 sequence (DNA): TGCGCCAGCAGTGAAAAAGGGTTGGTTGGAAACACCATATATTTT. This codes for CASSEKGLVGNTIYF.

This clonotype came up a few times. The rearrangement uses TRBV27 and TRBJ1-4, with D tentatively TRBD1 (5 bases). V lost 4 bases and J lost 5, with 14 bases in between. CDR1 is MNHEY, CDR2 SMNVEV, per germline (reference sequence). This CDR3 spans 15 amino acids. The CDR3 DNA is TGTGCCAGCAGTTCCCCCGGGACGGAGAATGAAAAACTGTTTTTT. This encodes CASSSPGTENEKLFF.

This chain connects TRBV20-1 to TRBJ2-5; the match to TRBD1 covers 9 bases. V was pared by 4 bases and J by 5 bases, with 2 bases of the junction left unmatched. Germline values: CDR1 DFQATT, CDR2 SNEGSKA (reference sequence). The CDR3 sequence is 12 residues long. The CDR3 reads CSANDRGETQYF. CDR3 DNA: TGCAGTGCTAATGACAGGGGGGAGACCCAGTACTTC.

This clonotype rates as medium-sized. This chain uses TRBV20-1 with TRBJ2-5; a possible D gene is TRBD2 (6 bases). V dropped 0 bases and J dropped 5 bases, with 19 bases sitting between them. CDR1 is DFQATT, CDR2 SNEGSKA, per germline (reference sequence). This CDR3 spans 16 amino acids. The CDR3 region is CSARDQGGADLETQYF. CDR3 nucleotide sequence: TGCAGTGCTAGAGATCAGGGCGGGGCCGACCTGGAGACCCAGTACTTC.

The chain employs TRBV7-9 and TRBJ2-7; D is uncertain. Between the trimmed V and J ends, which lost 2 bases and 7 bases, there was a span of 9 bases. CDR3 length equals 12 residues. Germline V gene sequence: CDR1 SEHNR, CDR2 FQNEAQ (reference sequence). The CDR3 DNA follows: TGTGCCAGCAGCTTAAGGACCCAGGAGCAGTACTTC. Translated, it gives CASSLRTQEQYF.

This clonotype has more than one count but fewer than ten. The chain recombines TRBV28 with TRBJ2-7, with 9 bases aligning to TRBD1. CDR3 length: 13 amino acids. With V trimmed by 8 bases and J by 3 bases, 5 bases remained unmatched. CDR1 is MDHEN, CDR2 SYDVKM, per germline. CDR3 in amino acids: CASYGQGIYEQYF. The DNA for the CDR3 is TGTGCCAGCTATGGACAGGGGATCTACGAGCAGTACTTC.